What follows are 20 T cell receptor beta chains derived from one specimen sequenced in a study of follicular helper T cells after annual influenza vaccination. Specified time point: 2014-2015 season, 7 days after vaccination. The assay was immunoSEQ multiplex PCR, and TCRdb's table has in-frame clones only and misses some. Here the sample spans 9,500 to 11,000 clones, over 75% being singletons. This specimen was CXCR5- memory CD4+ T cells sorted from blood, taken 7 days after influenza vaccination. Receptor source: an adult who received the influenza vaccine.

The J gene is TRBJ2-3, the V gene TRBV15; 14 bases are shared with TRBD2. The V and J ends lost 3 bases and 3 bases, in that order; junction bases with no gene match: 5. The germline CDR1 and CDR2 sequences are LNHNV and YYDKDF (reference sequence). The CDR3 consists of 17 residues. The CDR3 region is CATSSAGTSGRTDTQYF. DNA of the CDR3: TGTGCCACCAGCAGTGCCGGGACTAGCGGGAGAACAGATACGCAGTATTTT. The whole variable domain, filled in from reference TRBV15 and TRBJ2-3, reads DAMVIQNPRYQVTQFGKPVTLSCSQTLNHNVMYWYQQKSSQAPKLLFHYYDKDFNNEADTPDNFQSRRPNTSFCFLDIRSPGLGDTAMYLCATSSAGTSGRTDTQYFGPGTRLTVL.

The V and J genes are TRBV2 and TRBJ1-5; possible D gene TRBD1, 5 bases. Trimming cost V 10 bases and J 4 bases, with 11 bases left between them. CDR3 length: 12 amino acids. Germline lookup yields CDR1 SNHLY and CDR2 FYNNEI. CDR3 sequence: CATQGGNQPQHF. The CDR3, as DNA: TGTGCCACCCAGGGTGGAAATCAGCCCCAGCATTTT.

This rearrangement joins TRBV4-2 to TRBJ1-2, with D uncertain. Between the trimmed V and J ends, which lost 0 bases and 6 bases, there was a span of 8 bases. From germline, CDR1 is LGHNA and CDR2 YNFKEQ. CDR3 length equals 13 residues. DNA for the CDR3: TGTGCCAGCAGCCAAGATCTGCAGGATGGCTACACCTTC. Translation: CASSQDLQDGYTF.

J is TRBJ1-2 and V is TRBV19; 9 bases agree with TRBD1. Losses at the gene ends were 5 bases for V and 8 bases for J; bases not matched to a gene: 12. Germline loops: CDR1 LNHDA, CDR2 SQIVND (reference sequence). This CDR3 spans 15 amino acids. CDR3 region: CASSSSDRGALGYTF. In DNA form, the CDR3 reads TGTGCCAGTAGTTCCTCGGACAGGGGCGCACTCGGCTACACCTTC.

The gene calls are TRBV27 and TRBJ2-1, with 11 bases matching TRBD2. The CDR3 is 17 amino acids. CDR1 is MNHEY and CDR2 is SMNVEV in the germline V gene (reference sequence). V shed 2 bases, J shed 3 bases, and the junction held 6 bases outside the gene matches. CDR3 sequence reads: CASSLGLAGGYYNEQFF. CDR3 bases: TGTGCCAGCAGTTTAGGGCTAGCGGGAGGTTACTACAATGAGCAGTTCTTC.

This rearrangement joins TRBV27 to TRBJ1-1; the D is unclear. The CDR3 consists of 12 residues. Per the germline V gene, CDR1 is MNHEY and CDR2 is SMNVEV (reference sequence). Trimming pared 2 bases from V and 5 bases from J, leaving 6 bases between. The CDR3 DNA reads TGTGCCAGCAGTTTAGAACGGACTGAAGCTTTCTTT. Protein product: CASSLERTEAFF.

This sequence joins TRBV19 and TRBJ2-1; a weak D match, TRBD1 (6 bases). Trimming took 3 bases from V and 6 from J, leaving 9 bases between them. Germline CDR1 reads LNHDA; CDR2 reads SQIVND (reference sequence). The CDR3 extends over 13 amino acids. The CDR3 DNA reads TGTGCCAGTAGTATCGGCAGGGGCAATGAGCAGTTCTTC. Protein: CASSIGRGNEQFF.

The chain recombines TRBV5-4 with TRBJ2-5; 7 nucleotides agree with TRBD1. The CDR3 contains 15 residues. Trimming took 1 base from V and 1 from J; bases not matched to a gene: 4. From germline, CDR1 is SGHNT and CDR2 YYREEE (reference sequence). The CDR3: CASSLNRGSQETQYF. The CDR3 DNA reads TGTGCCAGCAGCTTGAACAGGGGTAGCCAAGAGACCCAGTACTTC.

CDR3 loop: CASSLYGGGGTDTQYF. The DNA of the CDR3 is TGTGCCAGCAGTTTATACGGGGGTGGTGGCACAGATACGCAGTATTTT. The chain joins TRBV28 to TRBJ2-3; D perhaps matches TRBD2 (6 bases). Germline V gene lookup returns CDR1 MDHEN and CDR2 SYDVKM. CDR3 size: 16 residues. V lost 1 base to trimming and J lost 1 base, with 12 bases between them. Full variable domain (rest looked up from reference TRBV28 and TRBJ2-3): DVKVTQSSRYLVKRTGEKVFLECVQDMDHENMFWYRQDPGLGLRLIYFSYDVKMKEKGDIPEGYSVSREKKERFSLILESASTNQTSMYLCASSLYGGGGTDTQYFGPGTRLTVL.

The rearrangement uses TRBV7-2 and TRBJ2-6; TRBD2 matches 11 bases. J was trimmed by 3 bases and V by 5 bases; bases with no gene match: 6. The germline CDR1 and CDR2 sequences are SGHTA and FQGNSA. This CDR3 has 17 residues. The DNA for the CDR3 is TGTGCCAGCAGCACTTTAGCGGGAGGGTATGGGGCCAACGTCCTGACTTTC. This translates into CASSTLAGGYGANVLTF.

This clone occurred a few times. The V call is TRBV25-1, the J call TRBJ1-1, with a weak D call TRBD1 (5 bases). This CDR3 contains 14 residues. Germline V gene data show CDR1 as MGHDK and CDR2 as SYGVNS. Trimming stripped 3 bases from V and 5 bases from J, with 13 bases between. In DNA form, the CDR3 reads TGTGCCAGCAGTGATTTAAGGGGTCGAACTGAAGCTTTCTTT. Amino acids: CASSDLRGRTEAFF.

This chain connects TRBV9 to TRBJ1-1, with a possible D match to TRBD1 (5 bases). Between the trimmed V and J ends, which lost 0 bases and 1 base, there was a span of 13 bases. The CDR3 covers 16 residues. Germline-derived CDR1 and CDR2 are SGDLS and YYNGEE. The CDR3 DNA reads as TGTGCCAGCAGCGTAGGCGTGGGGGGTCAGAACACTGAAGCTTTCTTT. This codes for CASSVGVGGQNTEAFF.

The genes are TRBV28 and TRBJ2-7; D perhaps matches TRBD1 (5 bases). Germline V gene sequence: CDR1 MDHEN, CDR2 SYDVKM. The CDR3 runs 13 residues. V shed 4 bases and J shed 2 bases, with 9 bases lying between them. The CDR3 DNA follows: TGTGCCAGCAGTTCCGGACAAACCTACGAGCAGTACTTC. This gives the protein CASSSGQTYEQYF.

J is TRBJ1-5 and V is TRBV4-3, with D hard to call. Germline lookup yields CDR1 LGHNA and CDR2 YSLEER. The V gene lost 1 base and the J gene lost 1 base, with 2 bases spanning the gap. This CDR3 is 13 amino acids long. The CDR3 DNA is TGCGCCAGCAGCCAAGGCAGCAATCAGCCCCAGCATTTT. It specifies CASSQGSNQPQHF.

This rearrangement joins TRBV20-1 to TRBJ2-1, with D unclear. Per germline, CDR1 DFQATT and CDR2 SNEGSKA (reference sequence). This CDR3 is built from 10 residues. Trimming took off 4 bases at V and 3 bases at J, with 1 base between the two ends. Here the CDR3 reads CSAIYNEQFF. The CDR3 DNA follows: TGCAGTGCTATCTACAATGAGCAGTTCTTC.

This chain joins TRBV20-1 and TRBJ1-1; no clear D. Trimming shortened V by 5 bases and J by 0 bases, and 1 base separated the two germline ends. The CDR3 length is 10 residues. Looked up from germline, CDR1 is DFQATT and CDR2 is SNEGSKA (reference sequence). CDR3: CSALNTEAFF. The CDR3 DNA reads as TGCAGTGCTCTGAACACTGAAGCTTTCTTT.

The genes are TRBV6-1 and TRBJ1-2, with a weak D call TRBD1 (5 bases). This CDR3 has 15 residues. Germline assignment: CDR1 MNHNS and CDR2 SASEGT. Between the trimmed V and J ends, which lost 4 bases and 7 bases, there was a span of 19 bases. This chain's CDR3 is CASSALTAPSGGYTF. CDR3 nucleotide sequence: TGTGCCAGCAGTGCATTGACAGCACCGAGTGGTGGCTACACCTTC.

J is TRBJ2-1 and V is TRBV10-3; D is uncertain. V was clipped by 5 bases and J by 9 bases, with 11 bases between them. This CDR3 contains 12 residues. Germline V gene lookup returns CDR1 ENHRY and CDR2 SYGVKD. The CDR3 nucleotides read TGTGCCATCAGTTCCCAGGAAGGTGAGCAGTTCTTC. Its protein is CAISSQEGEQFF.

The gene calls are TRBV5-1 and TRBJ2-2; D gene unclear. Germline CDR1 and CDR2: SGHRS and YFSETQ. The V and J ends lost 0 bases and 0 bases respectively, with 6 bases between them. The CDR3 consists of 15 residues. The CDR3, as DNA: TGCGCCAGCAGCTTGGGTGGGTCGAACACCGGGGAGCTGTTTTTT. Its translation is CASSLGGSNTGELFF.

The chain recombines TRBV18 with TRBJ2-1; 8 bases are shared with TRBD1. The J segment lost 9 bases and the V segment lost 1 base, leaving 8 bases of the junction unmatched. The CDR3 has 15 residues. Germline assignment: CDR1 KGHSH and CDR2 LQKENI. The CDR3 sequence is CASSPRAGGEVEQFF. The CDR3 region has the DNA TGTGCCAGCTCACCACGGGCAGGGGGCGAAGTTGAGCAGTTCTTC. The full variable domain, its missing parts supplied by reference TRBV18 and TRBJ2-1, is NAGVMQNPRHLVRRRGQEARLRCSPMKGHSHVYWYRQLPEEGLKFMVYLQKENIIDESGMPKERFSAEFPKEGPSILRIQQVVRGDSAAYFCASSPRAGGEVEQFFGPGTRLTVL.